This T cell receptor beta chain was recorded in a study of blood T cell repertoires in COVID-19. The protocol was immunoSEQ multiplex PCR, while the TCRdb copy is restricted to in-frame clones and leaves out a portion. Of about 140,000 clones listed, over 75% were seen once; the top ten hold under 3%. This CDR3 region has 15 residues. Losses at the gene ends were 3 bases for V and 1 base for J; bases not matched to a gene: 4. Germline-derived CDR1 and CDR2 are SGHRS and YFSETQ. The chain has TRBV5-1 and TRBJ1-1; 9 nucleotides match TRBD1. This receptor was obtained from a man aged 45-65 years with acute or convalescent COVID-19. The sample taken for sequencing was peripheral blood. The DNA for the CDR3 is TGCGCCAGCAGCTCCGTGACAGGGGGGAACACTGAAGCTTTCTTT. It is translated as CASSSVTGGNTEAFF.